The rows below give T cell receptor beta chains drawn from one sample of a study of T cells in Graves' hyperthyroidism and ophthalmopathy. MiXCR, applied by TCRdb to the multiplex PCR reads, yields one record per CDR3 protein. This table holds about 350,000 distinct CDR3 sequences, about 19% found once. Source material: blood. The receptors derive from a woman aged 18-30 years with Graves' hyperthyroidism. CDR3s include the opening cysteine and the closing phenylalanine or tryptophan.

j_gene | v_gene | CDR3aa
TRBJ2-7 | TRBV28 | CASTPWGLPPREQYF
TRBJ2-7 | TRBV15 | CATSRDVQGAYEQYF
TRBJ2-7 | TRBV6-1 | CASSVGDTSYEQYF
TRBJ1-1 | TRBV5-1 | CASRPDRGGKNTEAFF
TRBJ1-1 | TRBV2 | CASRRTSPGTEAFF
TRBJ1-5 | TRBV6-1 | CASRDLLGNNQPQHF
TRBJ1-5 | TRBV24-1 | CATSDSQGYSNQPQHF
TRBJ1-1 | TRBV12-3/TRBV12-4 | CASSLAWGTEAFF
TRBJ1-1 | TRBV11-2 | CASSYRGSVSTEAFF
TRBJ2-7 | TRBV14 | CASSHLGRSYEQYF
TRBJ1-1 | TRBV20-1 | CSARATPGMNTEAFF
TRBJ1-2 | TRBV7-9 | CASSAAGSHGYTF
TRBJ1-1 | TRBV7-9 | CAIGDDKMNTEACF
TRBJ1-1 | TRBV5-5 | CASSLTGEAFF
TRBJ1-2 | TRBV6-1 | CASTLSGTSSYGYTF
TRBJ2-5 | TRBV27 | CASSPPGGGETQYF
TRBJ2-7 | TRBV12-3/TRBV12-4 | CASSLTSGTYEQYF
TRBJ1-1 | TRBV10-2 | CASSDILPGGTEAFF
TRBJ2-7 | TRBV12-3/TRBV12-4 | CASRLDRDREQYF
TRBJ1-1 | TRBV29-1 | CSVDGSGTEAFF
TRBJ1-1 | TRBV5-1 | CASSPQVGQGSFGAFF
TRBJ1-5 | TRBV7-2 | CASSFGDQPQHF
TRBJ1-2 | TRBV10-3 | CAISEGTYYGYTF
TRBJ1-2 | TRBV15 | CATSRERLGYGYTF
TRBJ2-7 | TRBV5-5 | CASSVDRAREQYF
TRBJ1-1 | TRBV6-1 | CASSAPSIGQSNTEAFF
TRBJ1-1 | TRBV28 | CASSRRRNTEAFF
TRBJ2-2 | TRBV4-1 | CASKTGGRNSVTGELFF
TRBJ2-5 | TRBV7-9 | CASSRGTAQETQYF